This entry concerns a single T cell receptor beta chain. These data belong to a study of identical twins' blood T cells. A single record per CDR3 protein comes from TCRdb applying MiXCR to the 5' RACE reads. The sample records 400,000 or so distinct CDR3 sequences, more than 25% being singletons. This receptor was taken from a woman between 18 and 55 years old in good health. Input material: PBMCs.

CDR3 sequence: CASSFICPWDIQYF. CDR3 DNA: TGTGCCAGCAGCTTTATCTGCCCCTGGGACATTCAGTACTTC. V is TRBV7-2 and J is TRBJ2-4; D is ambiguous. The CDR3 is made up of 14 amino acids. The V gene's germline CDR1 is SGHTA and CDR2 FQGNSA. Trimming pared 3 bases from V and 8 bases from J, leaving 14 bases between.